This T cell receptor beta chain is from a study of blood T cell repertoires in COVID-19. Study overall: Italy, Spain and the United States were the sources of the convalescent and acute COVID-19 samples.

Trimming removed 3 bases from V and 3 bases from J, with 13 bases in between. The germline CDR1 and CDR2 sequences are SGDLS and YYNGEE. CDR3 length: 14 amino acids. Original handling: Estimation of nucleated cell counts was performed using reference gene primer amplification. Here immunoSEQ multiplex PCR was the method, and the copy in TCRdb shows in-frame clones only, minus some. The V and J calls and clone size were taken over from that table, and D and trimming were inferred from the DNA. This sample has 55,000 to 75,000 clones; around nine tenths occur once, and the top ten carry 7.5% to 9.5%. Sequencing used peripheral blood. The receptor comes from a human donor in a cohort sampled during active COVID-19. The chain has TRBV9 and TRBJ2-7; D perhaps matches TRBD2 (6 bases). In nucleotides, the CDR3 is TGTGCCAGCAGCGAGGCGGGGATGGGCTACGAGCAGTACTTC. Its protein product is CASSEAGMGYEQYF. Combining the CDR3 with reference TRBV9 and TRBJ2-7 gives the whole variable domain DSGVTQTPKHLITATGQRVTLRCSPRSGDLSVYWYQQSLDQGLQFLIQYYNGEERAKGNILERFSAQQFPDLHSELNLSSLELGDSALYFCASSEAGMGYEQYFGPGTRLTVT.